This TCR beta chain came from a study of blood T cell repertoires in COVID-19 (dated by TCRdb to 2018 to 2021). For the study in its entirety: Collaborator samples came from the United States, Italy and Spain and covered acute and convalescent phases of COVID-19. Subjects who had been exposed to COVID-19, were actively infected with it, or had recovered from it provided the deeply sampled blood TCRbeta repertoires that made up the dataset. The repertoires were made available in a free public database intended to serve as a resource for research on the immune response to SARS-CoV-2. HLA class I and class II types, where available, came from metadata supplied by the sample provider rather than from assay-based typing. The prospective study material was composed of cDNA or gDNA derived from T cells, B-cell-depleted T cells, or PBMCs. A de-identified subject ID, COVID-19 status, age in years and sex were almost always included in the sample metadata. Samples were obtained from the ongoing ImmuneRACE study (first 160 participants) and from about 1,300 subjects provided by 6 global collaborators.

The full study reports these points: How much clinical and demographic metadata was included differed by source and by participant, and the metadata was provided uncurated.

In the prospective study, participants were roughly 18 to 100 years old, resided in fewer than 25 geographic areas of the United States, and were enrolled through a virtual design. In the prospective study, cohorts were assigned on the basis of participant-reported clinical history obtained from a screening survey and a study questionnaire. Exposed participants were defined as having been in contact with someone with a PCR-confirmed or clinician-diagnosed COVID-19 case within 2 weeks of study entry. In the prospective study, mobile phlebotomists collected whole blood, serum and a nasopharyngeal or oropharyngeal swab from each participant. Over a 2-month period, participants in the prospective study had the option of providing additional blood draws and questionnaires. Before DNA extraction, prospective study blood samples were shipped either frozen or at room temperature. About this clone itself: Its antigen specificity is not known. Base qualities are not recorded, but no much larger clone differs from it by a single base.

CDR1 and CDR2 are drawn from the germline V gene: LGHNT, FRNRAP. Trimming removed 10 bases from V and 7 bases from J, leaving 19 bases between the germline ends. From cysteine to phenylalanine, the CDR3 is 13 amino acids long. CDR3 DNA only is kept here, 39 bases in frame from base 1. TCRbeta CDR3 regions were amplified from genomic DNA by means of the immunoSEQ Assay, a bias-controlled multiplex PCR. As for how the authors treated the data: Within the assay, amplification of reference gene primers was used to estimate how many nucleated cells each sample contained. To quantify the absolute abundance of each unique TCRbeta CDR3 rearrangement, sequence reads were collapsed and filtered. For each sample, productive Simpson clonality was calculated as the square root of Simpson's diversity index across productive rearrangements. As stored in TCRdb, this immuneACCESS dataset retains in-frame rearrangements with V and J assigned. A fraction of the clones does not appear; measured against another copy, unresolved V genes explain less than half of the discrepancy, and the remainder lacks a known reason. V, J and clone size reflect that table, while D and trimming were determined from the DNA. The table for this sample lists 200,000 or so clones; about 83% of them were counted only once. Of the sample, roughly 5% falls within the top ten clones.

The sequencing sample was made of PBMCs or T cells enriched from blood (not recorded which). The rearranged segments are TRBV12-5 and TRBJ1-1, with the D segment identity uncertain. The TCR sequence derives from a woman between 45 and 60 years old who had been exposed to COVID-19. The CDR3 protein is CATTGEIGGEAFF. The nucleotides read TGTGCTACGACCGGGGAAATCGGAGGTGAAGCTTTCTTT.